This passage covers 8 T cell receptor beta chains from one sample sequenced in a study of post-analysis software for immune sequencing data. TCR beta cDNA libraries had unique molecular identifiers. TCRdb recomputed calls from the PCR reads with MiXCR, one row per CDR3 protein. The sample includes approximately 690,000 distinct CDR3 sequences, more than 50% of them seen just once. Overall study findings and caveats: Patients carried four or five TRBV segments more frequently than controls did, and TRBV5-6, TRBV5-1 and TRBV20-1 were among them.

For these TCRs, the target antigens are not known. Sequenced input: blood. These receptors all stem from a girl aged 2 to 9 with multiple sclerosis.

CDR3 DNA: TGTGCCAGCAGGGGGACAGGGGAGAACATTCAGTACTTC. This sequence encodes CASRGTGENIQYF. J is TRBJ2-7 and V is TRBV6-1; TRBD1 matches at 10 bases. The DNA end is more similar to TRBJ2-4, so the J call may be wrong. The CDR3 contains 13 residues. Germline CDR1 reads MNHNS; CDR2 reads SASEGT.

The chain carries TRBV2 and TRBJ2-1, with TRBD1 identical over 7 bases. The CDR3 is made up of 13 amino acids. V trimming: 2 bases; J trimming: 8 bases; junction bases outside the gene matches: 3. Germline V gene data show CDR1 as SNHLY and CDR2 as FYNNEI. The CDR3 coding sequence is TGTGCCAGCAGTGAATGGCAGGGGGATGAGCAGTTCTTC. As protein: CASSEWQGDEQFF.

For the CDR3, the DNA is TGCGCCAGCAGCTGGGGTCAGGGGGAAGATACGCAGTATTTT. Translated, it gives CASSWGQGEDTQYF. The chain carries TRBV5-1 and TRBJ2-3, with TRBD1 identical over 7 bases. Looked up from germline, CDR1 is SGHRS and CDR2 is YFSETQ. Germline trimming cut 3 bases from V and 5 bases from J; bases unmatched to any gene: 6. This CDR3 has 14 amino acids.

V usage is TRBV5-1 and J usage is TRBJ1-4, with TRBD1 as a possible D gene (5 bases). Germline V gene lookup returns CDR1 SGHRS and CDR2 YFSETQ. This CDR3 contains 13 residues. Deletions cut 2 bases from V and 8 bases from J, with 10 bases between. CDR3 nucleotide sequence: TGCGCCAGCAGCTTAAGTAGGGGCGAAAAACTGTTTTTT. Protein sequence: CASSLSRGEKLFF.

J is TRBJ2-7 and V is TRBV29-1; tentative D call: TRBD2 (6 bases). V was clipped by 3 bases and J by 3 bases, with 9 bases between them. CDR3 size: 12 residues. Germline V gives CDR1 SQVTM, CDR2 ANQGSEA. The CDR3 is CSVEGLYYEQYF. For the CDR3, the DNA is TGCAGCGTTGAGGGACTCTACTACGAGCAGTACTTC.

A remark on this clonotype: Relative to the germline gene, one junction end is altered; a read error may explain this. The rearrangement uses TRBV5-6 and TRBJ2-3, with 7 nucleotides matching TRBD2. CDR1 SGHDT and CDR2 YYEEEE come from the germline V gene. The CDR3 spans 15 residues. As DNA, the CDR3 is TGTGCCAGCAGCTTGAATGAGCGGGGTTCGGATACGCACTATTTT. Protein sequence: CASSLNERGSDTHYF.

The V call is TRBV6-1, the J call TRBJ2-7; D remains unclear. Germline loops: CDR1 MNHNS, CDR2 SASEGT. Trimming removed 6 bases at V and 4 bases at J, with 7 bases between. The CDR3 has 11 amino acids. CDR3: CASSEWYEQYF. In DNA, the CDR3 is TGTGCCAGCAGCGAATGGTACGAGCAGTACTTC.

V is TRBV20-1 and J is TRBJ2-3; no clear D gene. Germline-derived CDR1 and CDR2 are DFQATT and SNEGSKA (reference sequence). Trimming took off 3 bases at V and 5 bases at J, with 6 bases between the two ends. This CDR3 spans 11 amino acids. This chain's CDR3 is CSASPKDTQYF. The CDR3 DNA sequence: TGCAGTGCTAGCCCTAAAGATACGCAGTATTTT.